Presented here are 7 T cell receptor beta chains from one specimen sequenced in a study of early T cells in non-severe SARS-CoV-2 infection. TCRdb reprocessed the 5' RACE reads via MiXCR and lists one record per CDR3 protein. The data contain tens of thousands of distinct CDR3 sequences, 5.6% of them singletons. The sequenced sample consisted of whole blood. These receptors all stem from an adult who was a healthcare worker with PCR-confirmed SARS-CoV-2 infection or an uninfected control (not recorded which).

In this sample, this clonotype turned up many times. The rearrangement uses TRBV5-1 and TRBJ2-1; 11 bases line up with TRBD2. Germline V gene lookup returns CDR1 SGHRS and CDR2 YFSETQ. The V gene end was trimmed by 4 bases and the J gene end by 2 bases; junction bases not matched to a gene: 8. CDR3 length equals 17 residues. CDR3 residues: CASSMVVAGGPYNEQFF. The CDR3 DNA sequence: TGCGCCAGCAGCATGGTAGTAGCGGGAGGGCCCTACAATGAGCAGTTCTTC.

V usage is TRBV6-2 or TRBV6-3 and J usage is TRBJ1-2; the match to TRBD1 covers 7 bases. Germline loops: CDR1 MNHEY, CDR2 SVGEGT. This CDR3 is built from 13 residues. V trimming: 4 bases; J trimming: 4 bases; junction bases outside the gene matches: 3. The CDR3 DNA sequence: TGTGCCAGCAGTTCCGGGACAGTCTATGGCTACACCTTC. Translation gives CASSSGTVYGYTF.

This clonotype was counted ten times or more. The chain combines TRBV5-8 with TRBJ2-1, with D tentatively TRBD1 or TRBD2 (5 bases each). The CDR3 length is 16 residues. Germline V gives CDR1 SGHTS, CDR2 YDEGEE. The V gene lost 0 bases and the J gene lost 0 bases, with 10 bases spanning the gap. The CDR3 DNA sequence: TGTGCCAGCAGCTTGGGGGACCTCAGCTCCTACAATGAGCAGTTCTTC. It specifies CASSLGDLSSYNEQFF.

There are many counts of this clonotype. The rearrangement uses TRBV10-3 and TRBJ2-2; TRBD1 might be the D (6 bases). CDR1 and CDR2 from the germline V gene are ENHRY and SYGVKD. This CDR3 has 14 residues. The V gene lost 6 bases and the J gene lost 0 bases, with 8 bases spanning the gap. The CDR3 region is CAIRGQSNTGELFF. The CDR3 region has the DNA TGTGCCATCAGAGGACAGTCGAACACCGGGGAGCTGTTTTTT.

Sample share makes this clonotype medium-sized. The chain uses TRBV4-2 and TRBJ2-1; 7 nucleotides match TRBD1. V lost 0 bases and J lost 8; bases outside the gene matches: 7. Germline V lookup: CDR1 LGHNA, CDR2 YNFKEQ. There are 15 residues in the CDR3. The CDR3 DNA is TGTGCCAGCAGCCAAGAAAGGGGGCTGGGGGATGAGCAGTTCTTC. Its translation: CASSQERGLGDEQFF.

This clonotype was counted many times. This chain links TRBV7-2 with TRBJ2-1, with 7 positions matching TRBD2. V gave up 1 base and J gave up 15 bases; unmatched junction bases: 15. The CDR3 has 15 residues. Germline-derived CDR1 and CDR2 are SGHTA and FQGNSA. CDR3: CASSLVGEAGPFGFF. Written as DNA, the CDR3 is TGTGCCAGCAGCTTAGTAGGGGAAGCGGGACCCTTTGGGTTCTTC.

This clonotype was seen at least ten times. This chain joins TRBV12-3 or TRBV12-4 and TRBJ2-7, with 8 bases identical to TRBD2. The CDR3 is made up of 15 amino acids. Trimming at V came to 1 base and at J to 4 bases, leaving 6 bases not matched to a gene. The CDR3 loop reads CASSLVGGAPYEQYF. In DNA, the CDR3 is TGTGCCAGCAGTTTAGTCGGGGGGGCACCATACGAGCAGTACTTC.